This is a list of T cell receptor beta chains from one sample in a study of cytomegalovirus exposure and HLA in healthy donors. Data came from immunoSEQ multiplex PCR; TCRdb stores just in-frame clones and leaves some out. The sample yields 150,000 or so clones, 60% to 80% seen once. Sequenced input: PBMCs. These receptors were collected from a male donor in good health and CMV-seronegative. Both conserved end residues are trimmed from each CDR3. Fields, in order: V gene, J gene, CDR3 protein.

v_call: TRBV30
j_call: TRBJ1-2
cdr3_aa: AWGQGHNYGYT

v_call: TRBV29-1
j_call: TRBJ2-7
cdr3_aa: SVLSGRSTYEQY

v_call: TRBV28
j_call: TRBJ2-1
cdr3_aa: ASSFQGQGRPSTSYNEQF

v_call: TRBV5-6
j_call: TRBJ2-7
cdr3_aa: ASSSGSSYEQY

v_call: TRBV15
j_call: TRBJ2-2
cdr3_aa: ATSRDRGTPGELF

v_call: TRBV9
j_call: TRBJ2-7
cdr3_aa: ASSVGVGGYEQY

v_call: TRBV15
j_call: TRBJ2-6
cdr3_aa: ATSRGQRQANVLT

v_call: TRBV5-1
j_call: TRBJ2-1
cdr3_aa: ASSFAPRLEPYNEQF

v_call: TRBV6-6
j_call: TRBJ2-1
cdr3_aa: ASSLDNLSSYNEQF

v_call: TRBV19
j_call: TRBJ2-1
cdr3_aa: ASSRGLLSYNEQF

v_call: TRBV9
j_call: TRBJ2-7
cdr3_aa: ASSVGTVRSYEQY

v_call: TRBV9
j_call: TRBJ2-3
cdr3_aa: ASSRSLDRGDTQY

v_call: TRBV7-9
j_call: TRBJ2-4
cdr3_aa: ASSFVGGSLFKNIQY

v_call: TRBV7-9
j_call: TRBJ2-1
cdr3_aa: ASSPGYNEQF

v_call: TRBV5-1
j_call: TRBJ2-5
cdr3_aa: ASTPLAEETQY

v_call: TRBV7-2
j_call: TRBJ2-5
cdr3_aa: ASSLEGPGGTQY

v_call: TRBV6-6
j_call: -
cdr3_aa: ASSYGTGGSYEQY

v_call: TRBV9
j_call: TRBJ2-1
cdr3_aa: ASSVTGGANEQF

v_call: TRBV29-1
j_call: TRBJ1-1
cdr3_aa: SAGDTEAF

v_call: TRBV7-2
j_call: TRBJ2-4
cdr3_aa: ASRSGTGGMNIQY

v_call: TRBV27
j_call: TRBJ2-3
cdr3_aa: ASTSGDSTDTQY

v_call: TRBV18
j_call: TRBJ2-5
cdr3_aa: ASSSYGPQETQY

v_call: TRBV30
j_call: TRBJ1-2
cdr3_aa: AWSLDRAGGYT

v_call: TRBV28
j_call: TRBJ2-7
cdr3_aa: ASSFVQGNYEQY

v_call: TRBV5-1
j_call: TRBJ1-1
cdr3_aa: ASGTKRTEAF

v_call: TRBV9
j_call: TRBJ1-3
cdr3_aa: ASSVAGDGNTIY

v_call: TRBV4-2
j_call: TRBJ1-2
cdr3_aa: ASGRPGQSSYGYT

v_call: TRBV2
j_call: TRBJ2-1
cdr3_aa: ASSEVRAGPGF

v_call: TRBV29-1
j_call: TRBJ1-2
cdr3_aa: SANLETGYGYT

v_call: TRBV4-2
j_call: TRBJ2-7
cdr3_aa: ASSIQDSGSYEQY

v_call: TRBV29-1
j_call: TRBJ1-2
cdr3_aa: SVERGDLQGFQGYT

v_call: TRBV5-1
j_call: TRBJ2-5
cdr3_aa: ASSPGSQETQY

v_call: TRBV25-1
j_call: TRBJ2-3
cdr3_aa: ASSAQLAGGRDTQY

v_call: TRBV5-1
j_call: TRBJ1-1
cdr3_aa: ASSGGKEAF

v_call: TRBV19
j_call: TRBJ2-3
cdr3_aa: ASTPTGGGTDTQY

v_call: TRBV27
j_call: TRBJ2-7
cdr3_aa: ASSGPGLATYEQY

v_call: TRBV11-3
j_call: TRBJ2-1
cdr3_aa: ASSLGAGVYNEQF

v_call: TRBV2
j_call: TRBJ2-5
cdr3_aa: ASSEVGGRGEETQY

v_call: TRBV7-3
j_call: TRBJ2-1
cdr3_aa: ASSPGQGYNEQF

v_call: TRBV30
j_call: TRBJ2-7
cdr3_aa: AWSGASVN

v_call: TRBV28
j_call: TRBJ2-1
cdr3_aa: ASSLPRTSSYNEQF

v_call: TRBV28
j_call: TRBJ1-5
cdr3_aa: ASRTGGSGNQPQH

v_call: TRBV7-2
j_call: TRBJ2-6
cdr3_aa: ASSPPGSGANVLT

v_call: TRBV9
j_call: TRBJ2-1
cdr3_aa: ASSVRLAENEQF

v_call: TRBV7-9
j_call: TRBJ1-4
cdr3_aa: ASSQSGGDNEKLF

v_call: TRBV4-3
j_call: TRBJ1-3
cdr3_aa: ASSQDNRPGDTIY

v_call: TRBV4-2
j_call: TRBJ2-7
cdr3_aa: ASSQGTGRSSYEQY

v_call: TRBV4-2
j_call: TRBJ2-3
cdr3_aa: ASSDRLAGVSTDTQY

v_call: TRBV4-3
j_call: TRBJ2-1
cdr3_aa: ASSQEGAGGPEEQF

v_call: TRBV9
j_call: TRBJ2-7
cdr3_aa: ASSVGQGDRANEQY